One sample yielded the 10 T cell receptor beta chains listed below, sequenced in a study of blood T cell repertoires in COVID-19. Using immunoSEQ multiplex PCR, the repertoire was profiled, and TCRdb retains in-frame clones only, with some absent. Of some 110,000 clones in the sample, over 80% are singletons; the top ten hold about 15%. The sample taken for sequencing was peripheral blood. The receptors shown here come from a man aged 45 to 65 with acute or convalescent COVID-19.

The genes are TRBV5-4 and TRBJ2-7, with 11 bases that match TRBD2. CDR1 SGHNT and CDR2 YYREEE come from the germline V gene (reference sequence). This CDR3 is 15 amino acids long. Trimming at V came to 0 bases and at J to 4 bases, leaving 3 bases not matched to a gene. The CDR3 reads CASSLGLAGLYEQYF. CDR3 DNA sequence: TGTGCCAGCAGCTTGGGACTAGCGGGACTTTACGAGCAGTACTTC.

There are a few counts of this clone. This rearrangement joins TRBV5-4 to TRBJ2-2, with 7 bases identical to TRBD2. Trimming removed 8 bases from V and 7 bases from J; junction bases left unmatched: 14. Germline assignment: CDR1 SGHNT and CDR2 YYREEE (reference sequence). This CDR3 spans 15 amino acids. In DNA, the CDR3 is TGTGCCAGTTCCCGGGGCGGGAGTATTGGCGGGGAGCTGTTTTTT. Translation gives CASSRGGSIGGELFF.

This clone was picked up a small number of times. The rearrangement joins TRBV18 to TRBJ1-6; no reliable D call. This CDR3 is built from 13 residues. V was cut by 10 bases and J by 14 bases, with 21 bases left in between. In germline, CDR1 is KGHSH, CDR2 LQKENI. This CDR3 is CATTESPGRALHF. CDR3 DNA sequence: TGTGCCACCACCGAGTCCCCCGGTCGGGCCCTCCACTTT. The whole variable domain, remainder taken from reference TRBV18 and TRBJ1-6, is NAGVMQNPRHLVRRRGQEARLRCSPMKGHSHVYWYRQLPEEGLKFMVYLQKENIIDESGMPKERFSAEFPKEGPSILRIQQVVRGDSAAYFCATTESPGRALHFGNGTRLTVT.

J is TRBJ2-1 and V is TRBV5-1, with TRBD1 matching over 9 bases. V gave up 3 bases and J gave up 0 bases; unmatched junction bases: 7. Germline V gene sequence: CDR1 SGHRS, CDR2 YFSETQ. The CDR3 covers 17 residues. CDR3 loop: CASSSSTGGASYNEQFF. The CDR3 DNA reads as TGCGCCAGCAGCTCCTCAACAGGGGGCGCCTCCTACAATGAGCAGTTCTTC.

V gene TRBV10-3 combines with J gene TRBJ2-3, with TRBD1 as a possible D gene (6 bases). Germline V lookup: CDR1 ENHRY, CDR2 SYGVKD. This CDR3 is built from 15 residues. The V end was cut by 10 bases, the J end by 0 bases, with 17 bases between. The CDR3, as DNA: TGTGCCACGACCCCGGGACATTCTAGCACAGATACGCAGTATTTT. Amino acid sequence: CATTPGHSSTDTQYF.

This chain links TRBV7-8 with TRBJ2-7, with 7 positions matching TRBD1. From germline, CDR1 is SGHVS and CDR2 FQNEAQ. This CDR3 spans 17 amino acids. V was clipped by 5 bases and J by 2 bases; unmatched bases: 15. The CDR3 loop reads CASSQDRDRLPTYEQYF. The DNA for the CDR3 is TGTGCCAGCAGCCAGGACCGGGACAGACTCCCGACCTACGAGCAGTACTTC.

The V gene is TRBV5-1, the J gene TRBJ1-6, with D possibly being TRBD1 (6 bases). This CDR3 region has 16 residues. From germline, CDR1 is SGHRS and CDR2 YFSETQ. Trimming cost V 0 bases and J 1 base, with 8 bases left between them. CDR3 region: CASSLEGGSYNSPLHF. DNA of the CDR3: TGCGCCAGCAGCTTGGAAGGGGGTTCCTATAATTCACCCCTCCACTTT. Filled out from reference TRBV5-1 and TRBJ1-6, the complete variable domain reads KAGVTQTPRYLIKTRGQQVTLSCSPISGHRSVSWYQQTPGQGLQFLFEYFSETQRNKGNFPGRFSGRQFSNSRSEMNVSTLELGDSALYLCASSLEGGSYNSPLHFGNGTRLTVT.

This chain connects TRBV7-9 to TRBJ1-3, with D uncertain. The germline V and J ends were trimmed by 6 bases and 4 bases, with 10 bases remaining between them. Germline loops: CDR1 SEHNR, CDR2 FQNEAQ (reference sequence). The CDR3 is 13 amino acids. For the CDR3, the DNA is TGTGCCAGCAGAAAAGCATCCGGAAACACCATATATTTT. This codes for CASRKASGNTIYF.

The chain employs TRBV29-1 and TRBJ1-2; D not resolved. Germline CDR1 is SQVTM and CDR2 is ANQGSEA. This CDR3 is 13 amino acids long. The germline V and J ends were trimmed by 2 bases and 5 bases, with 12 bases remaining between them. CDR3 DNA: TGCAGCGTTGAACTGCCGGTCGAGTATGGCTACACCTTC. It translates to CSVELPVEYGYTF. The whole variable domain, filled in from reference TRBV29-1 and TRBJ1-2, reads SAVISQKPSRDICQRGTSLTIQCQVDSQVTMMFWYRQQPGQSLTLIATANQGSEATYESGFVIDKFPISRPNLTFSTLTVSNMSPEDSSIYLCSVELPVEYGYTFGSGTRLTVV.

Only one count was recorded for this clone. The chain's CDR3 is CASSVGYNEQFF. The CDR3 DNA is TGTGCCAGCAGCGTCGGGTACAATGAGCAGTTCTTC. The chain employs TRBV7-9 and TRBJ2-1, with D unresolved. The CDR3 is 12 residues long. Germline CDR1 SEHNR, CDR2 FQNEAQ (reference sequence). V gave up 5 bases and J gave up 4 bases, with 6 bases separating them.